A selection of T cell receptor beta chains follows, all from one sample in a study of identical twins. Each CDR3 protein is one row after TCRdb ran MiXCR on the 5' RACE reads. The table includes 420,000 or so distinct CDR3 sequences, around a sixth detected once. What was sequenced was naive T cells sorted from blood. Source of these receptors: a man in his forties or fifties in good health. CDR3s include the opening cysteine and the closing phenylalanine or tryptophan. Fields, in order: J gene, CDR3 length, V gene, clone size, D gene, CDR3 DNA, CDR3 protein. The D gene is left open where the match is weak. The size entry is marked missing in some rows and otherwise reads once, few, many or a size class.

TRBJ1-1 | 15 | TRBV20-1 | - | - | TGCAGTGCTAGACCCCCCGGACAGCTGAACACTGAAGCTTTCTTT | CSARPPGQLNTEAFF
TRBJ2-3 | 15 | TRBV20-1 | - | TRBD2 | TGCAGTGCTAGAACCCTGGGACTAGCGGAAAGTACGCAGTATTTT | CSARTLGLAESTQYF
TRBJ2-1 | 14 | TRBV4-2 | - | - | TGTGCCAGCAGCCAAGTTGGAGGTTGGGATGAGCAGTTCTTC | CASSQVGGWDEQFF
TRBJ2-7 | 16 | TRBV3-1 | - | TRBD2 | TGTGCCAGCAGCCAGCTAGCGGGAGCTTATCCGAACGAGCAGTACTTC | CASSQLAGAYPNEQYF
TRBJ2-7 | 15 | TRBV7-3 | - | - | TGTGCCAGCAGCCCAGACCCTCAGCCCCCCTACGAGCAGTACTTC | CASSPDPQPPYEQYF
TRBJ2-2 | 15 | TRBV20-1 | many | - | TGCAGTGCTAGTTTCCGCCAGATGAACACCGGGGAGCTGTTTTTT | CSASFRQMNTGELFF
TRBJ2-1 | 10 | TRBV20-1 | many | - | TGCAGTGCTAGAAACAATGAGCAGTTCTTC | CSARNNEQFF
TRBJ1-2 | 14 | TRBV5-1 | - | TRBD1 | TGCGCCAGCAGCTGGACAGGGGGTAACTATGGCTACACCTTC | CASSWTGGNYGYTF
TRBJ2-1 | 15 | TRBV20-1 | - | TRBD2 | TGCAGTGCTAGAGATCTCGGGAGGGCCCTCAATGAGCAGTTCTTC | CSARDLGRALNEQFF
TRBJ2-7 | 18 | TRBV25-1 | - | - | TGTGCCAGCAGTGAGGGTTTAGGACGGCGCTCAAGCTCCTACAAGCAGTACTTC | CASSEGLGRRSSSYKQYF
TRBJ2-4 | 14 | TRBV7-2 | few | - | TGTGCCAGCAGCTCGGGCGTGGGGAAAAACATTCAGTACTTC | CASSSGVGKNIQYF
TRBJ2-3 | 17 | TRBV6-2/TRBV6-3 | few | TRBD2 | TGTGCCAGCAGTTCACTGGCGATAACTAGCGGCCCGGATACGCAGTATTTT | CASSSLAITSGPDTQYF
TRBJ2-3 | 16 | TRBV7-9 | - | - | TGTGCCGGCAGCTTAGGGATAGCGGCAGGCACAGATACGCAGTATTTT | CAGSLGIAAGTDTQYF
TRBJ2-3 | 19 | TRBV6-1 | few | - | TGTGCCAGCAGCCCGGCCGGTCAGGAGGGCCCAGGGGGAGGAGATACGCAGTATTTT | CASSPAGQEGPGGGDTQYF
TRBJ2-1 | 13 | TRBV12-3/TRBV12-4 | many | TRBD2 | TGTGCCAGCAAAATGACTAGCGGGAATGAGCAGTTCTTC | CASKMTSGNEQFF
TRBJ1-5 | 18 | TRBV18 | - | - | TGTGCCAGCTCACCGCGGGCAGGGGACGCCAATAGCAATCAGCCCCAGCATTTT | CASSPRAGDANSNQPQHF
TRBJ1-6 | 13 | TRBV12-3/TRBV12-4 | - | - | TGTGCCAGCCGGAGGGAGGGGAATTCACCCCTCCACTTT | CASRREGNSPLHF
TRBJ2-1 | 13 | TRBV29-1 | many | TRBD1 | TGCAGCGGTAGCGGGACAGGGGTAAATGAGCAGTTCTTC | CSGSGTGVNEQFF
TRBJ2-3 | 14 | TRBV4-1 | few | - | TGCGCCAGCAGCCAAGTAGCGAACACAGATACGCAGTATTTT | CASSQVANTDTQYF
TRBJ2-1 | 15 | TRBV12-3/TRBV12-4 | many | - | TGTGCCAGCAGCCTTGACCTTACCCTATACAATGAGCAGTTCTTC | CASSLDLTLYNEQFF
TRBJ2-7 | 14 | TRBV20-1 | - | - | TGCAGTGCTAGAGATCGAGAGGGAGTTTACGAGCAGTACTTC | CSARDREGVYEQYF
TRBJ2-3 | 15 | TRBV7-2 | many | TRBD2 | TGTGCCAGCAGCTTGCGGGGGGGCGGGACAGATACGCAGTATTTT | CASSLRGGGTDTQYF
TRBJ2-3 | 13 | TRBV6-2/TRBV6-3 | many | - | TGTGCCAGCACCCTCCGGCGTGGAGATACGCAGTATTTT | CASTLRRGDTQYF
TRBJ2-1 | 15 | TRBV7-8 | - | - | TGTGCCAGCAGCTCGGGGGTGCCCTCCTACAATGAGCAGTTCTTC | CASSSGVPSYNEQFF
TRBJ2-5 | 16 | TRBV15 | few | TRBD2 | TGTGCCACCAGCAGAGATTTGAGTAGCGGGGTTTTGTCCCAGTACTTC | CATSRDLSSGVLSQYF
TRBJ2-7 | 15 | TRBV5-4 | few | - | TGTGCCAGCAGCCTCATCACAGGGTATCTCGACGAGCAGTACTTC | CASSLITGYLDEQYF
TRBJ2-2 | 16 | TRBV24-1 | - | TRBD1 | TGTGCCACCAGTGACCTGACAGGGTGGAACACCGGGGAGCTGTTTTTT | CATSDLTGWNTGELFF
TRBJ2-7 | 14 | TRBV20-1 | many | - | TGCAGTGCTAGAGATAGTAGGGCAAGCTACGAGCAGTACTTC | CSARDSRASYEQYF
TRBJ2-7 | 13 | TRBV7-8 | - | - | TGTGCCAGCAGCTTAGCGGGAAGACTTGAGCAGTACTTC | CASSLAGRLEQYF
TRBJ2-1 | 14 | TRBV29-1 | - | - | TGCAGCGTAAACGGACGGATTGGAACCAATGAGCAGTTCTTC | CSVNGRIGTNEQFF
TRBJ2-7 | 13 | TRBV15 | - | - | TGTGCCACCAGATCTACAGGGAGCCACGAGCAGTACTTC | CATRSTGSHEQYF
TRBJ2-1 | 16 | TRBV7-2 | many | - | TGTGCCAGCAGCTTAGCTTCGGGGTTGGCCTACAATGAGCAGTTCTTC | CASSLASGLAYNEQFF
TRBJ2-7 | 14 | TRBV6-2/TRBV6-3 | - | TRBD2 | TGTGCCAGCAGACGCAGCGGGGGGGCAAGTGAGCAGTACTTC | CASRRSGGASEQYF
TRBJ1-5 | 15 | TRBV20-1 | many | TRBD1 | TGCAGTGCCCCAGTTGGACAGGGGGCTTTTCAGCCCCAGCATTTT | CSAPVGQGAFQPQHF
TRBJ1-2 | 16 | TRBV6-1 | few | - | TGTGCCAGCAGTGGTTCAACAGGGCGAAATTACTATGGCTACACCTTC | CASSGSTGRNYYGYTF
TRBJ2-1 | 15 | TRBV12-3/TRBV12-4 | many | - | TGTGCCAGCAGTTTTTTAGCGGACGATTCCCGGGAGCAGTTCTTC | CASSFLADDSREQFF
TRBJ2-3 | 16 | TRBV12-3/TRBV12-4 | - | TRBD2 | TGTGCCAGCAGTCCGACTAGCGGGAGATCCACAGATACGCAGTATTTT | CASSPTSGRSTDTQYF
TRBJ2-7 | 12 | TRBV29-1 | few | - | TGCAGCGCTCAGGCCAACTCCTACGAGCAGTACTTC | CSAQANSYEQYF
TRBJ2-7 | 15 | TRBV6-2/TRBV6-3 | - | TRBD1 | TGTGCCAGCAGGGCGTTCGGGACAGGGGACTACGAGCAGTACTTC | CASRAFGTGDYEQYF
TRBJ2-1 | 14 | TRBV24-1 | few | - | TGTGCCACCAGTGCTGACAGGCTATACAATGAGCAGTTCTTC | CATSADRLYNEQFF
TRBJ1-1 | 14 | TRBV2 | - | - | TGTGCCATCGGGCCGGACAGACTGAACACTGAAGCTTTCTTT | CAIGPDRLNTEAFF
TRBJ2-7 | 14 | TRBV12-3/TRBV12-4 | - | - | TGTGCCAGCAGTCACTCAGGGGTACCCTACGAGCAGTACTTC | CASSHSGVPYEQYF